These 32 T cell receptor beta chains came from one sample sequenced in a study of cytomegalovirus exposure and HLA in healthy donors. Researchers ran the PCR with 60 Vbeta and 13 Jbeta primers. TCRdb keeps only in-frame clones here, not all; method: immunoSEQ multiplex PCR. The table shows 100,000 to 150,000 clones, with 70% to 85% occurring only once. Sample: PBMCs. Source of these receptors: a male donor in good health and CMV-seropositive.

The chain is built from TRBV7-2 and TRBJ1-2; 8 bases are shared with TRBD1. CDR1 and CDR2 (germline): SGHTA, FQGNSA. Trimming cost V 1 base and J 4 bases; bases outside gene matches: 5. This CDR3 has 15 residues. CDR3 amino acids: CASSLVGQGGYGYTF. The CDR3 DNA reads as TGTGCCAGCAGCTTAGTAGGACAGGGCGGCTATGGCTACACCTTC.

The chain combines TRBV18 with TRBJ2-7; 8 bases are shared with TRBD1. Germline V lookup: CDR1 KGHSH, CDR2 LQKENI. Unmatched junction bases numbered 4, after V lost 6 bases and J lost 3 bases. CDR3 length: 13 amino acids. The CDR3 protein is CASSPGGGYEQYF. The CDR3 DNA follows: TGTGCCAGCTCCCCAGGGGGCGGCTACGAGCAGTACTTC.

The rearrangement uses TRBV9 and TRBJ2-1, with 12 nucleotides matching TRBD2. The CDR3 totals 17 residues. Germline V CDR1 and CDR2: SGDLS, YYNGEE. Trimming cost V 4 bases and J 6 bases; bases outside gene matches: 11. The CDR3 sequence is CASSWNKLAGGGNEQFF. The CDR3 coding sequence is TGTGCCAGCAGCTGGAATAAACTAGCGGGAGGAGGCAATGAGCAGTTCTTC.

The chain is built from TRBV6-1 and TRBJ2-4; 7 bases are a match to TRBD1. This CDR3 spans 14 amino acids. V dropped 3 bases and J dropped 8; count of bases not matched to a gene: 7. Germline CDR1 is MNHNS and CDR2 is SASEGT. CDR3 loop: CASSEQGVGDIQYF. The CDR3 DNA sequence: TGTGCCAGCAGTGAGCAGGGGGTCGGGGACATTCAGTACTTC.

A few counts support this clone. The chain is built from TRBV19 and TRBJ2-2; a weak D match, TRBD1 (5 bases). Trimming stripped 3 bases from V and 0 bases from J, with 11 bases between. CDR1 is LNHDA and CDR2 is SQIVND in the germline V gene (reference sequence). This CDR3 spans 16 amino acids. The CDR3 protein is CASSIRRQPNTGELFF. The CDR3 DNA reads TGTGCCAGTAGTATCCGGCGACAGCCGAACACCGGGGAGCTGTTTTTT.

The gene calls are TRBV6-5 and TRBJ2-1; D not resolved. The CDR3 sequence is 13 residues long. From germline, CDR1 is MNHEY and CDR2 SVGAGI. Deletions cut 4 bases from V and 2 bases from J, with 6 bases between. The CDR3 DNA reads as TGTGCCAGCAGTTTAAACACCTACAATGAGCAGTTCTTC. It codes for CASSLNTYNEQFF.

V and J are TRBV30 and TRBJ1-3; D uncertain. This CDR3 contains 13 residues. The germline V gene has CDR1 GTSNPN and CDR2 SVGIG (reference sequence). Trimming shortened V by 6 bases and J by 2 bases, and 11 bases separated the two germline ends. The CDR3 is CACPGPAGNTIYF. CDR3 nucleotide sequence: TGTGCCTGCCCGGGTCCCGCTGGAAACACCATATATTTT.

The chain links TRBV13 to TRBJ2-1, with no clear D. Trimming took 5 bases from V and 12 from J, leaving 14 bases between them. This CDR3 has 12 residues. Germline CDR1 PRHDT, CDR2 FYEKMQ (reference sequence). The CDR3 loop is CASSPDTALQFF. CDR3 nucleotides: TGTGCCAGCAGCCCCGACACCGCGCTGCAGTTCTTC.

The CDR3 bases are TGTGCCAGCAGCCAGGCTGCGCGGAGGGAGAGCACTGAAGCTTTCTTT. Its protein is CASSQAARRESTEAFF. The chain is built from TRBV4-2 and TRBJ1-1; no definite D call. The CDR3 is 16 amino acids. With 3 bases removed from V and 4 bases from J, the gap between germline ends came to 18 bases. Germline lookup yields CDR1 LGHNA and CDR2 YNFKEQ.

This clone appeared a single time. The J gene is TRBJ1-2, the V gene TRBV28; 8 bases line up with TRBD1. The CDR3 length is 16 residues. CDR1 is MDHEN and CDR2 is SYDVKM in the germline V gene. J gave up 2 bases and V 7 bases, and 12 bases lay outside the gene matches. The DNA for the CDR3 is TGTGCCAGCACCAGACAGGGGTTTGATTCCAACTATGGCTACACCTTC. Translation: CASTRQGFDSNYGYTF.

The rearrangement joins TRBV5-1 to TRBJ1-2; 12 bases are a match to TRBD1. CDR3 length equals 14 residues. Germline CDR1 SGHRS, CDR2 YFSETQ. With V trimmed by 3 bases and J by 7 bases, 4 bases remained unmatched. The CDR3 spells CASSWDRGQVGYTF. The CDR3 nucleotides are TGCGCCAGCAGCTGGGACAGGGGGCAGGTTGGCTACACCTTC.

The chain has TRBV29-1 and TRBJ1-1; D gene ambiguous. V gave up 1 base and J gave up 2 bases, with 14 bases separating them. This CDR3 is built from 15 residues. Germline CDR1 reads SQVTM; CDR2 reads ANQGSEA. The CDR3 here is CSVEGLAGFNTEAFF. CDR3 coding DNA: TGCAGCGTTGAAGGGCTTGCGGGATTTAACACTGAAGCTTTCTTT.

J is TRBJ2-3 and V is TRBV27; 12 positions agree with TRBD2. The CDR3 is 17 amino acids. After removal of 5 bases from V and 0 bases from J, the junction contained 6 bases not matched to a gene. Germline assignment: CDR1 MNHEY and CDR2 SMNVEV (reference sequence). DNA for the CDR3: TGTGCCAGCAGTCCTCTAGCGGGAGGGCATAGCACAGATACGCAGTATTTT. This sequence encodes CASSPLAGGHSTDTQYF.

The chain uses TRBV5-1 and TRBJ2-3, with 14 bases aligning to TRBD2. This CDR3 is built from 16 residues. Germline CDR1 is SGHRS and CDR2 is YFSETQ. V dropped 3 bases and J dropped 5; count of bases not matched to a gene: 5. The DNA for the CDR3 is TGCGCCAGCAGCTCAAGGACTAGCGGGGGGCAAGATACGCAGTATTTT. This gives the protein CASSSRTSGGQDTQYF.

The chain employs TRBV6-4 and TRBJ2-2; unclear D gene. V was trimmed by 6 bases and J by 1 base, leaving 6 bases between them. Per the germline V gene, CDR1 is MRHNA and CDR2 is SNTAGT. This CDR3 is 13 amino acids long. The CDR3 sequence: CASSPGNTGELFF. Written as DNA, the CDR3 is TGTGCCAGCAGCCCAGGGAACACCGGGGAGCTGTTTTTT.

The chain recombines TRBV29-1 with TRBJ1-1; D call uncertain. This CDR3 is 12 amino acids long. The ends were cut back, 3 bases at V and 1 base at J, with 6 bases in the middle. Germline loops: CDR1 SQVTM, CDR2 ANQGSEA. The CDR3, as DNA: TGCAGCGTTGAGTTCAGGAACACTGAAGCTTTCTTT. It encodes CSVEFRNTEAFF.

The CDR3 DNA reads as TGTGCCAGCAGAATCGGGACAGGGGCAGCAGATACGCAGTATTTT. As protein: CASRIGTGAADTQYF. J is TRBJ2-3 and V is TRBV6-1; 10 nucleotides match TRBD1. Germline lookup yields CDR1 MNHNS and CDR2 SASEGT. V lost 6 bases to trimming and J lost 4 bases; unmatched junction nucleotides: 7. This CDR3 is built from 15 residues.

This clone was observed a single time. The chain joins TRBV7-9 to TRBJ1-3; TRBD1 agrees at 9 bases. The CDR3 totals 18 residues. In germline, CDR1 is SEHNR, CDR2 FQNEAQ (reference sequence). The J segment lost 2 bases and the V segment lost 2 bases, leaving 10 bases of the junction unmatched. CDR3 residues: CASSLPLGQGRTGNTIYF. As DNA, the CDR3 is TGTGCCAGCAGCTTACCCCTGGGACAGGGAAGAACTGGAAACACCATATATTTT.

This clone was seen a few times. CDR3 sequence: CATSPTGTSYEQYF. CDR3 bases: TGCGCCACAAGCCCGACAGGGACCTCCTACGAGCAGTACTTC. The J gene is TRBJ2-7, the V gene TRBV5-1; 7 bases align to TRBD1. The V gene's germline CDR1 is SGHRS and CDR2 YFSETQ. V shed 9 bases and J 0 bases; nucleotides not matched to a gene: 9. There are 14 residues in the CDR3.

This clone was found once. The chain employs TRBV6-4 and TRBJ2-3, with D possibly matching TRBD1 (7 bases). CDR3 length: 18 residues. V was cut by 0 bases and J by 2 bases, with 18 bases left in between. Per the germline V gene, CDR1 is MRHNA and CDR2 is SNTAGT. The CDR3 DNA reads TGTGCCAGCAGTGACTCGAAGGGGGCGGGAAATAACACAGATACGCAGTATTTT. Amino acids: CASSDSKGAGNNTDTQYF.

The J gene is TRBJ2-1, the V gene TRBV28; 12 positions match TRBD2. The V segment lost 7 bases and the J segment 2 bases; nucleotides outside the gene matches: 3. Germline values: CDR1 MDHEN, CDR2 SYDVKM. CDR3 length: 15 residues. In nucleotides, the CDR3 is TGTGCCAGCATTTCTAGCGGGAGGGCCTACAATGAGCAGTTCTTC. Its translation is CASISSGRAYNEQFF.

This chain connects TRBV6-6 to TRBJ1-1; a weak D match, TRBD1 (5 bases). The CDR3 extends over 14 amino acids. CDR1 is MNHNY, CDR2 SVGAGI, per germline (reference sequence). V lost 7 bases to trimming and J lost 0 bases, with 12 bases between them. The DNA for the CDR3 is TGTGCCAGCATCACGCAGGGTTTGAACACTGAAGCTTTCTTT. Translated, it gives CASITQGLNTEAFF.

Comment on this clone: A read error may produce the germline difference seen at one junction end. V gene TRBV6-1 combines with J gene TRBJ2-3; TRBD1 agrees at 7 bases. Germline CDR1 reads MNHNS; CDR2 reads SASEGT. This CDR3 has 15 amino acids. CDR3 nucleotide sequence: TGTGCCAGCAGTGAAAGCCCGACCGGGACAGCTACGCAGTATTTT. It yields the protein CASSESPTGTATQYF.

The chain employs TRBV6-5 and TRBJ1-1, with 9 bases identical to TRBD1. The germline gives CDR1 MNHEY, CDR2 SVGAGI. V shed 2 bases, J shed 4 bases, and the junction held 5 bases outside the gene matches. The CDR3 length is 15 residues. CDR3 coding DNA: TGTGCCAGCAGTTACGGGGACAGGGCGGGCACTGAAGCTTTCTTT. Protein sequence: CASSYGDRAGTEAFF.

CDR3 residues: CASSNRQDTEAFF. The CDR3 nucleotides are TGTGCCAGCAGCAACCGACAGGACACTGAAGCTTTCTTT. The chain employs TRBV7-9 and TRBJ1-1; possibly TRBD1 for D (6 bases). The V end was cut by 5 bases, the J end by 3 bases, with 10 bases between. The germline CDR1 and CDR2 sequences are SEHNR and FQNEAQ (reference sequence). The CDR3 is made up of 13 amino acids.

The chain joins TRBV9 to TRBJ2-7, with D possibly being TRBD2 (5 bases). CDR1 and CDR2 (germline): SGDLS, YYNGEE. V was trimmed by 0 bases and J by 2 bases, leaving 9 bases between them. The CDR3 runs to 14 residues. CDR3 protein: CASSVGGVAYEQYF. DNA of the CDR3: TGTGCCAGCAGCGTAGGGGGAGTTGCCTACGAGCAGTACTTC.

V is TRBV2 and J is TRBJ2-3, with 9 bases identical to TRBD2. The CDR3 runs to 18 residues. The junction had 15 bases not matched to a gene; V was cut back by 7 bases and J by 1 base. Per the germline V gene, CDR1 is SNHLY and CDR2 is FYNNEI. Written as DNA, the CDR3 is TGTGCCAGCAAGGCCTTTTTGGCTAGCGGGGTACGCACAGATACGCAGTATTTT. This translates into CASKAFLASGVRTDTQYF.

The count of this clone is one. The V call is TRBV5-6, the J call TRBJ2-3; 8 nucleotides match TRBD2. Germline lookup yields CDR1 SGHDT and CDR2 YYEEEE. This CDR3 has 17 amino acids. Germline trimming cut 5 bases from V and 3 bases from J; bases unmatched to any gene: 14. In DNA form, the CDR3 reads TGTGCCAGCAGGATTGAGGTTAGCGGGGCTCGAACAGATACGCAGTATTTT. Encoded protein: CASRIEVSGARTDTQYF.

This chain joins TRBV2 and TRBJ2-1, with 9 nucleotides matching TRBD1. The J segment lost 7 bases and the V segment lost 6 bases, leaving 4 bases of the junction unmatched. This CDR3 has 13 residues. From germline, CDR1 is SNHLY and CDR2 FYNNEI. For the CDR3, the DNA is TGTGCCAGCAGGACAGGGGGTCATAATGAGCAGTTCTTC. Translating it yields CASRTGGHNEQFF.

Comments on this clone: Other nucleotide sequences from this sample produce the same CDR3. The CDR3 reads CASSLGTANTEAFF. In DNA form, the CDR3 reads TGTGCCAGCAGCTTAGGGACAGCGAACACTGAAGCTTTCTTT. The chain links TRBV11-2 to TRBJ1-1, with D maybe TRBD1 (6 bases). The germline V and J ends were trimmed by 1 base and 1 base, with 7 bases remaining between them. CDR1 and CDR2 (germline): SGHAT, FQNNGV. This CDR3 contains 14 residues.

The CDR3, as DNA: TGCAGCGTTAGATCCACGCAAAACTCTTATGGCTACACCTTC. It yields the protein CSVRSTQNSYGYTF. The genes are TRBV29-1 and TRBJ1-2; D gene uncertain. The CDR3 loop spans 14 amino acids. Trimming stripped 5 bases from V and 5 bases from J, with 18 bases between. CDR1 SQVTM and CDR2 ANQGSEA come from the germline V gene.

J is TRBJ2-5 and V is TRBV19; a weak D match, TRBD1 (7 bases). The CDR3 length is 15 residues. In germline, CDR1 is LNHDA, CDR2 SQIVND (reference sequence). V was shortened by 2 bases and J by 5 bases, with 15 bases between the two germline ends. The CDR3 DNA reads TGTGCCAGTAGTATACAGGGGGGCGCGAGGGAGACCCAGTACTTC. Amino acids: CASSIQGGARETQYF.